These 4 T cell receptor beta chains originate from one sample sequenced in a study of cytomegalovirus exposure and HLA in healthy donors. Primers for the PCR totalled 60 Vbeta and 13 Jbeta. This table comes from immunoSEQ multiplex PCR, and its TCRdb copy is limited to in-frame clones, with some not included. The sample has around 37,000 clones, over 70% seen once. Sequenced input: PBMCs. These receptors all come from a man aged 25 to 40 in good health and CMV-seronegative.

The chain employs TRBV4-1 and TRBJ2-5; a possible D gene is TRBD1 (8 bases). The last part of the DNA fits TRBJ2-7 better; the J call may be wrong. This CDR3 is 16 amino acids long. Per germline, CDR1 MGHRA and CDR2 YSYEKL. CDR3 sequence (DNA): TGCGCCAGCAGCCCACTCGACAGGGGAGGGACTTACGAGCAGTACTTC. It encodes CASSPLDRGGTYEQYF.

Here the CDR3 reads CASSIDRGNTEAFF. The CDR3 DNA follows: TGTGCCAGTAGTATCGACAGGGGGAACACTGAAGCTTTCTTT. This chain links TRBV19 with TRBJ1-1; TRBD1 aligns across 8 bases. The CDR3 totals 14 residues. V was clipped by 3 bases and J by 1 base; unmatched bases: 1. Germline CDR1 reads LNHDA; CDR2 reads SQIVND (reference sequence).

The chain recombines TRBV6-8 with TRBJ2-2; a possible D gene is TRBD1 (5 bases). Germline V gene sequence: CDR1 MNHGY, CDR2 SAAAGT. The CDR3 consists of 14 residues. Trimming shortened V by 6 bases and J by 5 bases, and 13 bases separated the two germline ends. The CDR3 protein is CASSQRQFTGELFF. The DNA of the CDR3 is TGTGCCAGCAGCCAACGACAGTTTACCGGGGAGCTGTTTTTT.

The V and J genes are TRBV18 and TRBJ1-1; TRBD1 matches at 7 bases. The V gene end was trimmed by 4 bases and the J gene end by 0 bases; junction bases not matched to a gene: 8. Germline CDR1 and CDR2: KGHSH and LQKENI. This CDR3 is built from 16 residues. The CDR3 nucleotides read TGTGCCAGCTCACTCGGACAGGTCCCCATGAACACTGAAGCTTTCTTT. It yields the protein CASSLGQVPMNTEAFF.